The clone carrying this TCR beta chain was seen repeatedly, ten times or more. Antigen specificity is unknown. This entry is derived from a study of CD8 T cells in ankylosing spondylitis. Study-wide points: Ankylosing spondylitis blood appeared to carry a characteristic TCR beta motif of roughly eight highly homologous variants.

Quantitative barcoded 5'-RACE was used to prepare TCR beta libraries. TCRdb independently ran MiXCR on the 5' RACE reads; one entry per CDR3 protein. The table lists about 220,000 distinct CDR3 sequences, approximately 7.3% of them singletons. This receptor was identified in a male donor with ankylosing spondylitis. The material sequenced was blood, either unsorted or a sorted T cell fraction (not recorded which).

Written as DNA, the CDR3 is TGTGCCAGCAGCTTCCGACTAGTACCTAGCACAGATACGCAGTATTTT. The encoded protein is CASSFRLVPSTDTQYF. The gene calls are TRBV7-4 and TRBJ2-3, with D possibly matching TRBD2 (6 bases). The germline V and J ends were trimmed by 3 bases and 0 bases, with 13 bases remaining between them. Germline CDR1 SGHVT, CDR2 SQSDAQ. The CDR3 loop spans 16 amino acids.